These T cell receptor beta chains were read from a single sample in a study of T cell responses to AZD1222 COVID-19 vaccine. The table came from immunoSEQ multiplex PCR; TCRdb's copy has only in-frame clones and leaves some out. The data show 110,000 to 150,000 clones, roughly 91% seen once. Sequenced here: peripheral blood, sampled 28 days after the second AZD1222 dose. These receptors originate from an adult who received the AZD1222 COVID-19 vaccine. CDR3s include the opening cysteine and the closing phenylalanine or tryptophan. A D gene is named only where the DNA matches it firmly. The size of a clone is reported for some rows only, either as once, few or many, or as a class for expanded clones.

D gene | J gene | V gene | clone size | CDR3 protein | CDR3 DNA
TRBD1 | TRBJ1-2 | TRBV24-1 | NA | CATSDSPGQGLYGYTF | TGTGCCACCAGTGATTCTCCGGGACAGGGCCTCTATGGCTACACCTTC
TRBD1 | TRBJ2-7 | TRBV7-9 | NA | CASSLDRGRVHEQYF | TGTGCCAGCAGCTTAGACAGGGGGCGCGTCCACGAGCAGTACTTC
NA | TRBJ1-2 | TRBV10-3 | NA | CAISVATPGGYTF | TGTGCCATCAGTGTGGCCACCCCCGGGGGCTACACCTTC
TRBD2 | TRBJ2-7 | TRBV12-5 | NA | CASGLPSGTGDEQYF | TGTGCTAGTGGTTTGCCGAGCGGGACCGGGGACGAGCAGTACTTC
TRBD1 | TRBJ1-3 | TRBV4-3 | NA | CASSSDRGSGNTIYF | TGCGCCAGCAGCAGCGACAGGGGATCAGGAAACACCATATATTTT
TRBD2 | TRBJ2-7 | TRBV28 | NA | CASSSTSGAAIEQYF | TGTGCCAGCAGTTCTACAAGCGGGGCAGCAATCGAGCAGTACTTC
NA | TRBJ2-1 | TRBV30 | NA | CAWSLADPNEQFF | TGTGCCTGGAGCTTAGCGGACCCCAATGAGCAGTTCTTC
NA | TRBJ1-3 | TRBV11-2 | NA | CASSLVGKIASGNTIYF | TGTGCCAGCAGCTTAGTGGGCAAGATAGCCTCTGGAAACACCATATATTTT
TRBD1 | TRBJ2-5 | TRBV11-2 | NA | CASSITGGAPQETQYF | TGTGCCAGCAGCATCACAGGGGGCGCCCCGCAAGAGACCCAGTACTTC
TRBD1 | TRBJ2-2 | TRBV5-4 | once | CASSQGQGTTGELFF | TGTGCCAGCAGCCAGGGACAGGGGACCACCGGGGAGCTGTTTTTT
TRBD1 | TRBJ1-2 | TRBV27 | once | CASRAGTGERGYGYTF | TGTGCCAGCAGGGCCGGGACAGGGGAAAGGGGATATGGCTACACCTTC
TRBD2 | TRBJ2-4 | TRBV7-6 | NA | CASSLLRVAGLLCGAKNIQYF | TGTGCCAGCAGCTTACTACGGGTAGCGGGGTTATTATGTGGCGCCAAAAACATTCAGTACTTC
NA | TRBJ1-5 | TRBV30 | NA | CAWSTGTADGPQHF | TGTGCCTGGAGTACCGGGACCGCGGATGGGCCCCAGCATTTT
NA | TRBJ2-7 | TRBV5-6 | NA | CASSLAGTYEQYF | TGTGCCAGCAGCTTGGCAGGGACCTACGAGCAGTACTTC
NA | TRBJ1-1 | TRBV19 | NA | CACGGIFEAFF | TGTGCCTGCGGGGGTATCTTTGAAGCTTTCTTT
NA | TRBJ1-6 | TRBV12-3/TRBV12-4 | NA | CASTGGAPLHF | TGTGCCAGCACCGGAGGGGCCCCCCTCCACTTT
TRBD1 | TRBJ2-7 | TRBV28 | once | CASSSADRGRSHEQYF | TGTGCCAGCAGTTCCGCCGACAGGGGGCGTTCTCACGAGCAGTACTTC
NA | TRBJ2-7 | TRBV7-2 | NA | CASSNRQGPYEQYF | TGTGCCAGCAGCAACCGTCAGGGCCCCTACGAGCAGTACTTC
NA | TRBJ2-3 | TRBV7-2 | NA | CASSPRASTDTQYF | TGTGCCAGCAGCCCGCGGGCTAGCACAGATACGCAGTATTTT
NA | TRBJ2-3 | TRBV28 | NA | CASSLFLKDTQYF | TGTGCCAGCAGTTTATTCCTCAAAGATACGCAGTATTTT
NA | TRBJ1-4 | TRBV5-4 | NA | CASSLQGTNEKLFF | TGTGCCAGCAGCCTCCAGGGGACTAATGAAAAACTGTTTTTT
NA | TRBJ1-1 | TRBV28 | NA | CASRSGTPAPTGAFF | TGTGCCAGCAGGTCCGGGACACCGGCTCCAACCGGAGCTTTCTTT
TRBD1 | TRBJ1-5 | TRBV2 | NA | CASSEQGAYQPQHF | TGTGCCAGCAGTGAGCAGGGGGCTTATCAGCCCCAGCATTTT
NA | TRBJ2-7 | TRBV9 | once | CASSSTLSGTGDHEQYF | TGTGCCAGCAGCTCCACCTTGTCCGGGACGGGGGACCACGAGCAGTACTTC
NA | TRBJ1-4 | TRBV5-1 | once | CASSSGLRVEKLFF | TGCGCCAGCAGCTCCGGACTGAGGGTGGAAAAACTGTTTTTT
NA | TRBJ1-6 | TRBV27 | NA | CASRPDSPEAPLHF | TGTGCCAGCAGACCCGACTCCCCCGAAGCACCCCTCCACTTT
NA | TRBJ2-1 | TRBV19 | NA | CASSISTGPSKRQFF | TGTGCCAGTAGTATTTCTACGGGGCCCTCAAAGCGGCAGTTCTTC
NA | TRBJ1-1 | TRBV12-2 | NA | CASFAREVGPEAFF | TGTGCAAGTTTTGCCCGGGAGGTAGGTCCTGAAGCTTTCTTT
TRBD1 | TRBJ2-7 | TRBV6-6 | NA | CASAQGQYYEQYF | TGTGCCAGCGCTCAGGGACAGTACTACGAGCAGTACTTC
NA | TRBJ2-1 | TRBV30 | NA | CAWSVSREQFF | TGTGCCTGGAGTGTCTCCCGTGAGCAGTTCTTC
NA | TRBJ2-5 | TRBV19 | NA | CASSIMDLGGETQYF | TGTGCCAGTAGTATAATGGATCTCGGGGGAGAGACCCAGTACTTC
NA | TRBJ2-1 | TRBV19 | NA | CASSPPVYNEQFF | TGTGCCAGTAGTCCCCCTGTCTACAATGAGCAGTTCTTC
NA | TRBJ2-7 | TRBV28 | NA | CASSKYEQYF | TGTGCCAGCAGTAAATACGAGCAGTACTTC
NA | TRBJ1-2 | TRBV11-2 | NA | CASNSLGGGAYGYTF | TGTGCCAGCAACAGCTTAGGGGGTGGTGCCTATGGCTACACCTTC
TRBD2 | TRBJ2-1 | TRBV7-9 | NA | CASTLAGGDNEQFF | TGTGCCAGCACCCTAGCGGGGGGCGACAATGAGCAGTTCTTC